This T cell receptor (beta chain) emerged from a study of CD8+ T cells in alopecia areata. It was cDNA, reverse transcribed from extracted RNA, that served as the sequencing template. Measured with immunoSEQ multiplex PCR; TCRdb has only the in-frame clones, and not every one. The sample yields roughly 100,000 clones, approximately 52% seen once. On this clone: Its antigen is unknown.

Germline-derived CDR1 and CDR2 are LGHNT and FRNRAP. This CDR3 is built from 17 residues. V lost 1 base to trimming and J lost 1 base; unmatched junction nucleotides: 4. Study outcomes and limitations: Whereas mice showed it more clearly, TCR sharing across patients was murkier, possibly because of HLA.

The receptor was derived from a human donor in good health. The V and J genes are TRBV12-5 and TRBJ2-2; 9 bases fit TRBD2. Material for sequencing was CD4+ T cells sorted from blood. DNA for the CDR3: TGTGCTAGTGGTTTGGCATCTAGCGGGGTGAACACCGGGGAGCTGTTTTTT. Translation gives CASGLASSGVNTGELFF.